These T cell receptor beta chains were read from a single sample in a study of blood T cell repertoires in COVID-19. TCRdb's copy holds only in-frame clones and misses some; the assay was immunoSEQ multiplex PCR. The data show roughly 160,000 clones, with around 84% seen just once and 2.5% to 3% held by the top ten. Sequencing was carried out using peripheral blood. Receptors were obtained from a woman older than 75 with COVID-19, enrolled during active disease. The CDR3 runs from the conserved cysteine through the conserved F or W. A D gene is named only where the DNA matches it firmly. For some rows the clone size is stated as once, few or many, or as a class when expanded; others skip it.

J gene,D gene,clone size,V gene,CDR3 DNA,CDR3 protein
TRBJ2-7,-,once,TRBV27,TGTGCCAGCAGTTTGAGGCGGGACTCCTACGAGCAGTACTTC,CASSLRRDSYEQYF
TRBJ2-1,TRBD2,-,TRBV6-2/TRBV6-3,TGTGCCAGCAGCATTAGCGGGAGCCGAAACAATGAGCAGTTCTTC,CASSISGSRNNEQFF
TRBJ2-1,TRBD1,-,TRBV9,TGTGCCAGCAGCGTAGGGACAGGGTCCAATGAGCAGTTCTTC,CASSVGTGSNEQFF
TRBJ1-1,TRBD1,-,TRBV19,TGTGCCAGTAGTATCAGGACAGGGGCTGAAGCTTTCTTT,CASSIRTGAEAFF
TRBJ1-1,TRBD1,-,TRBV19,TGTGCCAGTAGTAGCTGGGACAGCCCCATGAACACTGAAGCTTTCTTT,CASSSWDSPMNTEAFF
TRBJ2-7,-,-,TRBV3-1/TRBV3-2,TGTGCCAGCAGCCAGGCCGACAGGAGCTCCTACGAGCAGTACTTC,CASSQADRSSYEQYF
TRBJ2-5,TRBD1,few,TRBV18,TGTGCCAGCTCACTCGGGACAGGGACGGAGGGGACCCAGTACTTC,CASSLGTGTEGTQYF
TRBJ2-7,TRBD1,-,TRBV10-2,TGCGCCACCCGGACAGGAGGAACCTACGAGCAGTACTTC,CATRTGGTYEQYF
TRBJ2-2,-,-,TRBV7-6,TGTGCCAGCAGCTTACTATCCACCGGGGAGCTGTTTTTT,CASSLLSTGELFF
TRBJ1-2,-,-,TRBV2,TGTGCCAGCAGTAGACAGAGCAGCACCTATGGCTACACCTTC,CASSRQSSTYGYTF
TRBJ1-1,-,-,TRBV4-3,TGCGCCAGCAGCCCCGCGGGGTACATGAACACTGAAGCTTTCTTT,CASSPAGYMNTEAFF
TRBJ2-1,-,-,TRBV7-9,TGTGCCAGCAGCCCGCGTACGCCAATTGCAGCGAGCTCCTACAATGAGCAGTTCTTC,CASSPRTPIAASSYNEQFF
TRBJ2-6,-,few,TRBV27,TGTGCCAGCAGCCATTCCTCTGGGGCCAACGTCCTGACTTTC,CASSHSSGANVLTF
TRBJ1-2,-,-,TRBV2,TGTGCCAGTGGGTTCGAGGAGGGAGGCTACACCTTC,CASGFEEGGYTF
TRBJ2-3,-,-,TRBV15,TGTGCCACCAGCAGAGTTGACACCGGCACAGATACGCAGTATTTT,CATSRVDTGTDTQYF
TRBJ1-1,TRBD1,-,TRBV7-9,TGTGCCAGCAGCTTATTCAGGGGGGCGAACACTGAAGCTTTCTTT,CASSLFRGANTEAFF
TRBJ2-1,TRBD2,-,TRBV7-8,TGTGCCAGCAGAAAGACTAGCGGGGTCTACAATGAGCAGTTCTTC,CASRKTSGVYNEQFF
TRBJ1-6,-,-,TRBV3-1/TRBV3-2,TGTGCCAGCAGCCAATCAGGGGCGCGGAATTCACCCCTCCACTTT,CASSQSGARNSPLHF
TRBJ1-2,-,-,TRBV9,TGTGCCAGCAGCGTAGCGGCGGGGGGCTATGGCTACACCTTC,CASSVAAGGYGYTF
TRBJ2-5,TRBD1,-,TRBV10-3,TGTGCCATCAGGGGACAGGGGCAAGAGACCCAGTACTTC,CAIRGQGQETQYF
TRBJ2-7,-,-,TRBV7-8,TGTGCCAGCAGCCCGCCGGGGCAGCGGGTCGAGCAGTACTTC,CASSPPGQRVEQYF
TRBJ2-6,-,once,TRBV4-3,TGCGCCAGCAGCCAAGGTCGGGGTGGGGCCAACGTCCTGACTTTC,CASSQGRGGANVLTF
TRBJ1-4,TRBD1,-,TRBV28,TGTGCCAGCAGTTCCGGGACAGGGGAAGAAAAACTGTTTTTT,CASSSGTGEEKLFF
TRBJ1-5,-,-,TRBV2,TGTGCCAGCAGTGAAGCCTGGGCGGGTCAGCCCCAGCATTTT,CASSEAWAGQPQHF
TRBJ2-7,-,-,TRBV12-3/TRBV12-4,TGTGCCAGCAGCGTCGCGGCCCCCTACGAGCAGTACTTC,CASSVAAPYEQYF
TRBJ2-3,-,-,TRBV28,TGTGCCAGCAGTTCCCCAGGGACAGATACGCAGTATTTT,CASSSPGTDTQYF
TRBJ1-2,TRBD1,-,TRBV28,TGTGCCAGCAGATCTACCCCCGGGACAGGGAATGCTAACTATGGCTACACCTTC,CASRSTPGTGNANYGYTF
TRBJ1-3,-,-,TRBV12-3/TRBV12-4,TGTGCCAGCAGTTTTAGCTCTGGAAACACCATATATTTT,CASSFSSGNTIYF
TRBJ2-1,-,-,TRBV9,TGTGCCAGCAGCGTCGACTGGGGGGTATACAATGAGCAGTTCTTC,CASSVDWGVYNEQFF
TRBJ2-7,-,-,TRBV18,TGTGCCAGCTCACCCTTGGGGACACAGCCCTACGAGCAGTACTTC,CASSPLGTQPYEQYF
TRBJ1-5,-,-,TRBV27,TGTGCCAGCAGTCCGGGGAATAGCAATCAGCCCCAGCATTTT,CASSPGNSNQPQHF
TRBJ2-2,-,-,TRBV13,TGTGCCAGCAGCTCAGATCAGGGTAATTTCGGGGAGCTGTTTTTT,CASSSDQGNFGELFF
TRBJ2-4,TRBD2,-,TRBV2,TGTGCCAGCAGTGACGGGACTAGCGGGAGAAATGGCATTCAGTACTTC,CASSDGTSGRNGIQYF
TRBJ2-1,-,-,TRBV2,TGTGCCAGCAGTGGACTAGGGTATGAGCAGTTCTTC,CASSGLGYEQFF
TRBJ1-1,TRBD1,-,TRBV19,TGTGCCAGTAGTTCAGGACAGGGGTGGAACACTGAAGCTTTCTTT,CASSSGQGWNTEAFF
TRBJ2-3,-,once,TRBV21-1,TGTGCCAGCAGCAAAGAGGGACTAGCGGGAGGTTTTCTCTACACAGATACGCAGTATTTT,CASSKEGLAGGFLYTDTQYF
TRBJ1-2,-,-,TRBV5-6,TGTGCCAGCAGCCCGAGAACAGGACAAGTAACCTATGGCTACACCTTC,CASSPRTGQVTYGYTF
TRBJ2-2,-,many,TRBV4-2,TGTGCCAGCAGCCAAGGGGGGCGGGAGCTGTTTTTT,CASSQGGRELFF
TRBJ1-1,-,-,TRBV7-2,TGTGCCAGCAGCCCCATCAGGGGTACCACTGAAGCTTTCTTT,CASSPIRGTTEAFF
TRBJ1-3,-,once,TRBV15,TGTGCCACCAGCAGATACAGGGAATACTCTGGAAACACCATATATTTT,CATSRYREYSGNTIYF
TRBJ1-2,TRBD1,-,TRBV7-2,TGTGCCAAAACGGAAGGGACAGGTTATGGCTACACCTTC,CAKTEGTGYGYTF
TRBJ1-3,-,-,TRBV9,TGTGCCAGCAGCGTAAACGACCCCGGTGGACTGGATGGAAACACCATATATTTT,CASSVNDPGGLDGNTIYF
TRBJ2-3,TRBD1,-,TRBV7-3,TGTGCCAGCAGCTTGACAGGGGAGGGCACAGATACGCAGTATTTT,CASSLTGEGTDTQYF
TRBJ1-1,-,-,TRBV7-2,TGTGCCAGCAGCTTCTTGGTCAGGGACACTGAAGCTTTCTTT,CASSFLVRDTEAFF